The clone carrying this T cell receptor beta chain was observed a few times. Its matching antigen is unknown. This entry comes from a study of neurological immune-mediated disorders. Study-wide results and caveats: Whereas HTLV-1-associated myelopathy showed the most TCR clonal expansion, multiple sclerosis showed the least, with levels below those of healthy controls. None of the CDR3 amino acid sequences in expanded clones turned up in more than one subject, which points to private repertoires in all groups.

Synthesis of cDNA was carried out by template-switch 5'RACE. The reaction used 10-nucleotide random UMIs. The output of every sequencing run, over 190 million TCR-beta sequences, came from 15-18 subjects. TCRdb processed the 5' RACE reads anew with MiXCR; each CDR3 protein has one entry. The sample lists roughly 18,000 distinct CDR3 sequences; roughly a quarter were seen once. What was sequenced was PBMCs. This TCR derives from a man aged 50 to 59 with HTLV-1-associated myelopathy (HAM/TSP).

The CDR3 here is CASSLLEVYGYTF. CDR3 nucleotides: TGTGCCAGCAGCTTGTTAGAGGTCTATGGCTACACCTTC. The J gene is TRBJ1-2, the V gene TRBV5-4; D is uncertain. Trimming took off 1 base at V and 4 bases at J, with 8 bases between the two ends. The CDR3 covers 13 residues. Per germline, CDR1 SGHNT and CDR2 YYREEE (reference sequence).